This record concerns one T cell receptor beta chain sequence. These data originate in a study of CD8+CD57+ T cells in acquired aplastic anemia. At the level of the study: Healthy-donor CD4+ cells averaged about 10 million reads.

The J segment lost 1 base and the V segment lost 5 bases, leaving 19 bases of the junction unmatched. The CDR3 runs 20 residues. Germline V CDR1 and CDR2: SGHDN, FVKESK. TCR beta VDJ and CDR3 were profiled, and genomic DNA was the template. Each CDR3 protein gets one entry after TCRdb re-called the reads with MiXCR. The repertoire has 40,000 or so distinct CDR3 sequences, 65% to 80% of them found once; the top ten carry about 20%. This TCR came from a human donor in good health, serving as a control. V and J are TRBV14 and TRBJ2-3; 9 bases agree with TRBD2. What was sequenced was sorted CD4+, CD8+, or CD8+CD57+ T cells (not recorded which) from PBMCs. Here the CDR3 reads CASSYDLGIAGEGGTDTQYF. The CDR3 nucleotides are TGTGCCAGCAGCTACGATCTGGGCATAGCGGGGGAAGGAGGCACAGATACGCAGTATTTT. Supplemented by reference TRBV14 and TRBJ2-3, the full variable domain reads EAGVTQFPSHSVIEKGQTVTLRCDPISGHDNLYWYRRVMGKEIKFLLHFVKESKQDESGMPNNRFLAERTGGTYSTLKVQPAELEDSGVYFCASSYDLGIAGEGGTDTQYFGPGTRLTVL.